Detailed here is one TCR beta chain. The authors' processing: Counts of nucleated cells, estimated from reference gene primer amplification, were obtained. Sequencing was performed with immunoSEQ multiplex PCR; in TCRdb, only in-frame clones are kept and a portion is missing. D and trimming were read from the DNA, whereas the V and J calls and clone size are those reported in that table. The data show roughly 150,000 clones, roughly 88% seen once. The CDR3 loop spans 14 amino acids. The entry originates in a study of blood T cell repertoires in COVID-19. Looking at the study overall: Material from acute and convalescent COVID-19 was sourced from the United States, Italy and Spain.

V usage is TRBV21-1 and J usage is TRBJ2-7; the table's D call TRBD2 went unverified against the DNA. TRBV21-1 is listed as a pseudogene. The sequenced sample was peripheral blood. This TCR was sampled from a woman in her forties or fifties in a cohort sampled during active or convalescent COVID-19. This CDR3 reads CASSKGNSRGEQYF. The CDR3 DNA is TGTGCCAGCAGCAAAGGGAATAGCCGAGGGGAGCAGTACTTC.